This entry lists 28 T cell receptor beta chains sequenced from one sample in a study of multiple sclerosis patients with progressive multifocal leukoencephalopathy. Time point in this sample: time of PML onset. The protocol was immunoSEQ multiplex PCR, while the TCRdb copy is restricted to in-frame clones and leaves out a portion. The sample consists of approximately 27,000 clones, around 85% of them appearing once. This specimen was PBMCs, taken from a patient treated with natalizumab. The origin of the receptors is a woman in her twenties or thirties with progressive multifocal leukoencephalopathy.

The chain employs TRBV7-9 and TRBJ2-2; 10 bases match TRBD2. Unmatched junction bases numbered 11, after V lost 6 bases and J lost 4 bases. The CDR3 runs 17 residues. The V gene's germline CDR1 is SEHNR and CDR2 FQNEAQ (reference sequence). CDR3 DNA sequence: TGTGCCAGCAGGGTGGTGCTAGCGGGGGATGGCACCGGGGAGCTGTTTTTT. This encodes CASRVVLAGDGTGELFF.

This chain connects TRBV20-1 to TRBJ2-5; tentative D call: TRBD1 (5 bases). CDR3 length: 11 amino acids. Trimming took off 6 bases at V and 3 bases at J, with 8 bases between the two ends. CDR1 is DFQATT and CDR2 is SNEGSKA in the germline V gene (reference sequence). CDR3: CSAGREETQYF. The CDR3 nucleotides are TGCAGTGCGGGCAGGGAAGAGACCCAGTACTTC.

The chain carries TRBV5-1 and TRBJ1-1; 7 bases match TRBD1. V shed 4 bases, J shed 1 base, and the junction held 4 bases outside the gene matches. The CDR3 runs to 14 residues. CDR1 and CDR2 (germline): SGHRS, YFSETQ. The CDR3 nucleotides read TGCGCCAGCAGCGTTGGGACAGCGAACACTGAAGCTTTCTTT. This codes for CASSVGTANTEAFF.

V and J are TRBV7-6 and TRBJ2-2; 8 nucleotides align to TRBD2. V gave up 0 bases and J gave up 0 bases; unmatched junction bases: 9. This CDR3 comprises 19 residues. Per the germline V gene, CDR1 is SGHVS and CDR2 is FNYEAQ. CDR3 DNA sequence: TGTGCCAGCAGCTTAGCCCGCGGCGGGGGGACCGCGAACACCGGGGAGCTGTTTTTT. Translated: CASSLARGGGTANTGELFF.

This clone was counted once. The J gene is TRBJ2-7, the V gene TRBV4-3; 11 bases line up with TRBD2. Looked up from germline, CDR1 is LGHNA and CDR2 is YSLEER. Trimming at V came to 4 bases and at J to 0 bases, leaving 5 bases not matched to a gene. The CDR3 covers 16 residues. This CDR3 is CASSPGSGGVSYEQYF. For the CDR3, the DNA is TGCGCCAGCAGCCCCGGTAGCGGGGGGGTCTCCTACGAGCAGTACTTC.

The chain couples TRBV18 to TRBJ2-6, with unresolved D. Germline assignment: CDR1 KGHSH and CDR2 LQKENI. The CDR3 loop spans 13 amino acids. V was shortened by 6 bases and J by 0 bases, with 3 bases between the two germline ends. CDR3 nucleotides: TGTGCCAGCTCCATCTCTGGGGCCAACGTCCTGACTTTC. Translated: CASSISGANVLTF.

The rearrangement uses TRBV6-5 and TRBJ2-1; 9 bases map to TRBD1. The CDR3 is made up of 15 amino acids. Per the germline V gene, CDR1 is MNHEY and CDR2 is SVGAGI. The J segment lost 6 bases and the V segment lost 6 bases, leaving 9 bases of the junction unmatched. CDR3 bases: TGTGCCAGCAGATTTGCCGGGACAGGGAGCAATGAGCAGTTCTTC. Its protein product is CASRFAGTGSNEQFF.

The gene calls are TRBV30 and TRBJ2-7; the match to TRBD1 covers 7 bases. Germline V gene data show CDR1 as GTSNPN and CDR2 as SVGIG (reference sequence). This CDR3 region has 15 residues. J gave up 1 base and V 2 bases, and 8 bases lay outside the gene matches. The CDR3 spells CAWSWTGPFSYEQYF. DNA of the CDR3: TGTGCCTGGAGTTGGACAGGCCCCTTTTCCTACGAGCAGTACTTC. Complete variable domain (other parts from reference TRBV30 and TRBJ2-7): SQTIHQWPATLVQPVGSPLSLECTVEGTSNPNLYWYRQAAGRGLQLLFYSVGIGQISSEVPQNLSASRPQDRQFILSSKKLLLSDSGFYLCAWSWTGPFSYEQYFGPGTRLTVT.

This clone was counted a single time. The CDR3 nucleotides read TGTGCCAGCAGCTTAGTCAGCTATAGCAATCAGCCCCAGCATTTT. It encodes CASSLVSYSNQPQHF. The rearrangement uses TRBV7-8 and TRBJ1-5; D gene ambiguous. Trimming took off 1 base at V and 0 bases at J, with 7 bases between the two ends. Per the germline V gene, CDR1 is SGHVS and CDR2 is FQNEAQ. The CDR3 consists of 15 residues.

J is TRBJ2-5 and V is TRBV7-9, with 8 nucleotides matching TRBD1. The J call may not be correct, given that the DNA end is closer to TRBJ2-7. This CDR3 comprises 15 residues. Germline loops: CDR1 SEHNR, CDR2 FQNEAQ (reference sequence). CDR3 loop: CASSFPSGGTYEQYF. DNA for the CDR3: TGTGCCAGCAGCTTCCCCTCAGGGGGCACCTACGAGCAGTACTTC.

This clone was recorded only once. The V and J genes are TRBV10-3 and TRBJ1-1; weak D call: TRBD1 (6 bases). The CDR3 runs to 11 residues. CDR1 and CDR2 (germline): ENHRY, SYGVKD. Between the trimmed V and J ends, which lost 6 bases and 4 bases, there was a span of 6 bases. The CDR3 DNA reads TGTGCCATCAGAGGGGGCACTGAAGCTTTCTTT. Protein: CAIRGGTEAFF.

This clone is medium-sized (0.01 to 0.1%) by share. This chain connects TRBV7-9 to TRBJ2-6; the match to TRBD2 covers 9 bases. CDR1 and CDR2 (germline): SEHNR, FQNEAQ (reference sequence). V dropped 3 bases and J dropped 3; count of bases not matched to a gene: 12. The CDR3 loop spans 19 amino acids. In DNA form, the CDR3 reads TGTGCCAGCAGCTTCGATCGCGGGGGGGCCTATCGTGGGGCCAACGTCCTGACTTTC. Translation: CASSFDRGGAYRGANVLTF.

The V and J genes are TRBV28 and TRBJ1-1; D ambiguous. CDR3 length: 12 amino acids. The ends were cut back, 3 bases at V and 5 bases at J, with 7 bases in the middle. Germline CDR1 and CDR2: MDHEN and SYDVKM. This CDR3 is CASSFKRTEAFF. Written as DNA, the CDR3 is TGTGCCAGCAGTTTTAAGAGGACTGAAGCTTTCTTT. Looking up the rest from reference TRBV28 and TRBJ1-1 gives the full variable domain: DVKVTQSSRYLVKRTGEKVFLECVQDMDHENMFWYRQDPGLGLRLIYFSYDVKMKEKGDIPEGYSVSREKKERFSLILESASTNQTSMYLCASSFKRTEAFFGQGTRLTVV.

The V gene is TRBV6-5, the J gene TRBJ1-1; D is ambiguous. V lost 5 bases, J lost 0 bases, and 10 bases lay in between. Germline CDR1 reads MNHEY; CDR2 reads SVGAGI. There are 14 residues in the CDR3. Here the CDR3 reads CASSPPFVNTEAFF. The DNA of the CDR3 is TGTGCCAGCAGTCCGCCTTTTGTGAACACTGAAGCTTTCTTT.

The chain is built from TRBV9 and TRBJ2-5, with D tentatively TRBD2 (6 bases). Germline V gene sequence: CDR1 SGDLS, CDR2 YYNGEE. V was clipped by 0 bases and J by 2 bases, with 11 bases between them. This CDR3 has 15 amino acids. The CDR3 is CASSVGGASQETQYF. The CDR3 DNA reads as TGTGCCAGCAGCGTAGGCGGGGCCTCTCAAGAGACCCAGTACTTC.

The rearrangement joins TRBV6-5 to TRBJ2-5; TRBD2 agrees at 7 bases. The CDR3 runs to 13 residues. Losses at the gene ends were 6 bases for V and 3 bases for J; bases not matched to a gene: 4. Germline V gene data show CDR1 as MNHEY and CDR2 as SVGAGI. CDR3 DNA sequence: TGTGCCAGCAGCGGGACTATCAAAGAGACCCAGTACTTC. This translates into CASSGTIKETQYF.

The chain joins TRBV28 to TRBJ1-5; D is uncertain. Trimming took off 5 bases at V and 4 bases at J, with 6 bases between the two ends. The V gene's germline CDR1 is MDHEN and CDR2 SYDVKM. The CDR3 is 12 amino acids. CDR3 sequence (DNA): TGTGCCAGCAGTACCTTAAATCAGCCCCAGCATTTT. Amino acids: CASSTLNQPQHF.

A few counts support this clone. The chain joins TRBV6-1 to TRBJ2-2; no firm D call. This CDR3 has 11 amino acids. Trimming stripped 5 bases from V and 4 bases from J, with 2 bases between. The germline V gene encodes CDR1 MNHNS and CDR2 SASEGT. CDR3 DNA sequence: TGTGCCAGCAGTCCCACCGGGGAGCTGTTTTTT. This gives the protein CASSPTGELFF.

J is TRBJ1-2 and V is TRBV28, with 7 bases identical to TRBD1. V lost 2 bases and J lost 8; bases outside the gene matches: 8. The germline CDR1 and CDR2 sequences are MDHEN and SYDVKM. The CDR3 spans 14 residues. The CDR3 sequence is CASSLGAGQKGYTF. CDR3 nucleotide sequence: TGTGCCAGCAGTTTAGGGGCGGGACAGAAGGGCTACACCTTC.

The genes are TRBV7-6 and TRBJ2-1, with 9 bases aligning to TRBD2. V dropped 4 bases and J dropped 11; count of bases not matched to a gene: 12. The CDR3 runs 15 residues. CDR1 is SGHVS and CDR2 is FNYEAQ in the germline V gene. The CDR3 DNA is TGTGCCAGCAGCTCGTCATGGGGACTAGCAGGGAAGCAGTTCTTC. Translation gives CASSSSWGLAGKQFF. The entire variable domain, with the rest obtained from reference TRBV7-6 and TRBJ2-1, is as follows: GAGVSQSPRYKVTKRGQDVALRCDPISGHVSLYWYRQALGQGPEFLTYFNYEAQQDKSGLPNDRFSAERPEGSISTLTIQRTEQRDSAMYRCASSSSWGLAGKQFFGPGTRLTVL.

V and J are TRBV18 and TRBJ2-5; D remains unclear. Germline loops: CDR1 KGHSH, CDR2 LQKENI. The CDR3 is 13 amino acids. V shed 3 bases and J shed 4 bases, with 9 bases lying between them. As DNA, the CDR3 is TGTGCCAGCTCACCTGGACCAGGAGAGACCCAGTACTTC. This encodes CASSPGPGETQYF.

This clone has only a few counts. The chain combines TRBV27 with TRBJ2-1, with 10 bases aligning to TRBD2. Germline V gene data show CDR1 as MNHEY and CDR2 as SMNVEV (reference sequence). V lost 4 bases to trimming and J lost 2 bases; unmatched junction nucleotides: 2. The CDR3 has 15 amino acids. CDR3 in DNA: TGTGCCAGCAGTTCGAGCGGGGGGGCCTACAATGAGCAGTTCTTC. Its protein product is CASSSSGGAYNEQFF.

Written as DNA, the CDR3 is TGCGCCAGCAGCGTGCAGACGAACACCGGGGAGCTGTTTTTT. Translation gives CASSVQTNTGELFF. V is TRBV5-1 and J is TRBJ2-2; D gene unclear. The CDR3 extends over 14 amino acids. Germline CDR1 reads SGHRS; CDR2 reads YFSETQ. Trimming pared 4 bases from V and 0 bases from J, leaving 7 bases between.

V usage is TRBV6-5 and J usage is TRBJ2-1; D is ambiguous. Germline lookup yields CDR1 MNHEY and CDR2 SVGAGI. With 5 bases removed from V and 5 bases from J, the gap between germline ends came to 4 bases. This CDR3 contains 11 residues. The CDR3 DNA reads as TGTGCCAGCAGTACCAACAATGAGCAGTTCTTC. Encoded protein: CASSTNNEQFF.

The chain links TRBV4-2 to TRBJ2-7, with TRBD2 matching 11 bases. The junction had 7 bases not matched to a gene; V was cut back by 1 base and J by 5 bases. Looked up from germline, CDR1 is LGHNA and CDR2 is YNFKEQ. The CDR3 consists of 16 residues. CDR3 residues: CASSQVFTSGRNEQYF. CDR3 coding DNA: TGTGCCAGCAGCCAAGTCTTTACTAGCGGGAGAAACGAGCAGTACTTC.

The chain employs TRBV27 and TRBJ2-2; TRBD1 agrees at 7 bases. V lost 3 bases and J lost 3; bases outside the gene matches: 7. The germline V gene has CDR1 MNHEY and CDR2 SMNVEV (reference sequence). CDR3 length: 16 residues. The CDR3 protein is CASSFYRGTHTGELFF. As DNA, the CDR3 is TGTGCCAGCAGTTTTTACAGGGGTACCCACACCGGGGAGCTGTTTTTT.

This clone came up once. The chain recombines TRBV19 with TRBJ1-1; D not certain. This CDR3 contains 13 residues. V gave up 2 bases and J gave up 2 bases, with 6 bases separating them. Germline V CDR1 and CDR2: LNHDA, SQIVND (reference sequence). The DNA for the CDR3 is TGTGCCAGTAGTATACACCCCAACACTGAAGCTTTCTTT. Encoded protein: CASSIHPNTEAFF.

The gene calls are TRBV5-8 and TRBJ2-1, with unresolved D. The germline gives CDR1 SGHTS, CDR2 YDEGEE. V was pared by 6 bases and J by 7 bases, with 17 bases between. The length of the CDR3 is 14 residues. The CDR3 reads CASTPEQRSNEQFF. CDR3 coding DNA: TGTGCCAGCACCCCAGAGCAGAGGTCTAATGAGCAGTTCTTC.